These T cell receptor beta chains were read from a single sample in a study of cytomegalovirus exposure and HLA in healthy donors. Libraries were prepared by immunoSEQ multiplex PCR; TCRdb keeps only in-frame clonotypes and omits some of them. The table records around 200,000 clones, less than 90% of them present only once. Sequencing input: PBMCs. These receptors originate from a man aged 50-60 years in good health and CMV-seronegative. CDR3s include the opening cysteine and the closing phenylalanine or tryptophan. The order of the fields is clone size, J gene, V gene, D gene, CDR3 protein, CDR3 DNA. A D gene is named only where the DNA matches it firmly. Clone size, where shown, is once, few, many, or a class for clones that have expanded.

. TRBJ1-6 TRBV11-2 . CASSPWGDNSPLHF TGTGCCAGCAGCCCCTGGGGGGATAATTCACCCCTCCACTTT
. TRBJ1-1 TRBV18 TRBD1 CASSLIPPGTGSDTEAFF TGTGCCAGCTCACTTATACCTCCCGGGACAGGGTCGGACACTGAAGCTTTCTTT
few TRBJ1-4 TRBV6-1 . CASIAGPNEKLFF TGTGCCAGCATCGCGGGTCCTAATGAAAAACTGTTTTTT
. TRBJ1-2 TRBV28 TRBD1 CASHGQGRGGYGYTF TGTGCCAGCCACGGACAGGGAAGGGGTGGCTATGGCTACACCTTC
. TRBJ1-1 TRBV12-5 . CASGLPRGWNTEAFF TGTGCTAGTGGTTTGCCACGGGGTTGGAACACTGAAGCTTTCTTT
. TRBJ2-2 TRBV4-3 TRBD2 CASSHGLVGPGELFF TGCGCCAGCAGTCACGGACTAGTTGGTCCCGGGGAGCTGTTTTTT
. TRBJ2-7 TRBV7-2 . CASSLGGQNYEQYF TGTGCCAGCAGCTTGGGGGGACAGAACTACGAGCAGTACTTC
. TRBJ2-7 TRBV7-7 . CASSFDEQGHEQYF TGTGCTAGCAGCTTCGACGAACAGGGCCACGAGCAGTACTTC
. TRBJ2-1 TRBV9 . CASSPRDSPYNEQFF TGTGCCAGCAGCCCCCGGGACTCCCCCTACAATGAGCAGTTCTTC
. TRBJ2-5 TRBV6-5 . CASSFEKRQVVTQYF TGTGCCAGCAGTTTCGAAAAACGCCAAGTAGTGACCCAGTACTTC
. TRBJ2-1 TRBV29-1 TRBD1 CSVGRDRGQDEQFF TGCAGCGTTGGGCGGGACAGGGGCCAGGATGAGCAGTTCTTC
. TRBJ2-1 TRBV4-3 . CASSQDYGASSYNEQFF TGCGCCAGCAGCCAAGATTATGGGGCGAGCTCCTACAATGAGCAGTTCTTC